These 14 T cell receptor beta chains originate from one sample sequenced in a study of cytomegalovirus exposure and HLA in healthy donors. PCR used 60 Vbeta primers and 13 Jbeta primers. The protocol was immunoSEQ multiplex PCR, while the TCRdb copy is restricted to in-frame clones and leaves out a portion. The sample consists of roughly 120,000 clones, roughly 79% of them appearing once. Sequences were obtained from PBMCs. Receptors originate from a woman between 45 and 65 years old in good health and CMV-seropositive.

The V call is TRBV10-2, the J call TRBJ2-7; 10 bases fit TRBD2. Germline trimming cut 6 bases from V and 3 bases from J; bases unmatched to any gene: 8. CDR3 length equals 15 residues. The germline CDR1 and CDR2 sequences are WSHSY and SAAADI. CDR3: CASSEPGLASYEQYF. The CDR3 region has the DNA TGCGCCAGCAGCGAGCCGGGACTAGCGAGCTACGAGCAGTACTTC.

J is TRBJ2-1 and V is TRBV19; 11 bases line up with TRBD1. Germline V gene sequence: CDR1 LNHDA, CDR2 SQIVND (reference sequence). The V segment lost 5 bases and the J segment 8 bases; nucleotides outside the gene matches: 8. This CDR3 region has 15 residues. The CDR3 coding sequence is TGTGCCAGTAGTGACGGACAGGGGGCTAAAGATGAGCAGTTCTTC. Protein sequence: CASSDGQGAKDEQFF. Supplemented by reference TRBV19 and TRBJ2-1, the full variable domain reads DGGITQSPKYLFRKEGQNVTLSCEQNLNHDAMYWYRQDPGQGLRLIYYSQIVNDFQKGDIAEGYSVSREKKESFPLTVTSAQKNPTAFYLCASSDGQGAKDEQFFGPGTRLTVL.

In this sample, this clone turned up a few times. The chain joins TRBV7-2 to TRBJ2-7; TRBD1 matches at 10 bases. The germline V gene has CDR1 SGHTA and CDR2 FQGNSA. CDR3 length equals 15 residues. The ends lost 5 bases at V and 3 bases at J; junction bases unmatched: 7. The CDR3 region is CASSDGQGGIYEQYF. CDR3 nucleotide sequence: TGTGCCAGCAGCGACGGACAGGGGGGCATCTACGAGCAGTACTTC. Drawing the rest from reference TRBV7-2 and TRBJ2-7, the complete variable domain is GAGVSQSPSNKVTEKGKDVELRCDPISGHTALYWYRQSLGQGLEFLIYFQGNSAPDKSGLPSDRFSAERTGGSVSTLTIQRTQQEDSAVYLCASSDGQGGIYEQYFGPGTRLTVT.

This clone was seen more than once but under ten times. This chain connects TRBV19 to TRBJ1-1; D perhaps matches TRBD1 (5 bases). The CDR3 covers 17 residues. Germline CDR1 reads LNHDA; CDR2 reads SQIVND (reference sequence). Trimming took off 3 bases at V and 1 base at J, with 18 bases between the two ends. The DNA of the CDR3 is TGTGCCAGTAGTATGCGGACGGGGGACGTTGCGAACACTGAAGCTTTCTTT. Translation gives CASSMRTGDVANTEAFF. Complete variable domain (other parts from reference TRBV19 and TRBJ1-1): DGGITQSPKYLFRKEGQNVTLSCEQNLNHDAMYWYRQDPGQGLRLIYYSQIVNDFQKGDIAEGYSVSREKKESFPLTVTSAQKNPTAFYLCASSMRTGDVANTEAFFGQGTRLTVV.

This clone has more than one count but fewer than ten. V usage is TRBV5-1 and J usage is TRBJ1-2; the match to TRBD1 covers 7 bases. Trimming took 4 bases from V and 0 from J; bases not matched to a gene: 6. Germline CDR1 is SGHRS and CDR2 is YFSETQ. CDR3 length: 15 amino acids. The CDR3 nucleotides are TGCGCCAGCAGCCTCCGGGACAGTACTAACTATGGCTACACCTTC. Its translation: CASSLRDSTNYGYTF.

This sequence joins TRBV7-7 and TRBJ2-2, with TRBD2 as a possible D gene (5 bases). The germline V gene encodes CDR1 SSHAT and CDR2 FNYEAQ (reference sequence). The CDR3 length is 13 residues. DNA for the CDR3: TGTGCTAGCTCCCGGGGTAACACCGGGGAGCTGTTTTTT. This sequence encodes CASSRGNTGELFF. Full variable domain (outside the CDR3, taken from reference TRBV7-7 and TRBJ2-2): GAGVSQSPRYKVTKRGQDVTLRCDPISSHATLYWYQQALGQGPEFLTYFNYEAQPDKSGLPSDRFSAERPEGSISTLTIQRTEQRDSAMYRCASSRGNTGELFFGEGSRLTVL.

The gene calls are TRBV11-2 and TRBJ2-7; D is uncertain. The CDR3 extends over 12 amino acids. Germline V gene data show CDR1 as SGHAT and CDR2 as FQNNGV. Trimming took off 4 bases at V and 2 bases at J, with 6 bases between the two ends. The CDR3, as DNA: TGTGCCAGCAGCTCCACTGCCTACGAGCAGTACTTC. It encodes CASSSTAYEQYF.

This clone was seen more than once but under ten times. The CDR3 sequence is CSVEEAGQGTYEQYF. DNA for the CDR3: TGCAGCGTTGAAGAGGCGGGACAGGGGACCTACGAGCAGTACTTC. The chain combines TRBV29-1 with TRBJ2-7; 10 bases are a match to TRBD1. Germline CDR1 is SQVTM and CDR2 is ANQGSEA. The CDR3 contains 15 residues. The V and J ends lost 0 bases and 2 bases, in that order; junction bases with no gene match: 4.

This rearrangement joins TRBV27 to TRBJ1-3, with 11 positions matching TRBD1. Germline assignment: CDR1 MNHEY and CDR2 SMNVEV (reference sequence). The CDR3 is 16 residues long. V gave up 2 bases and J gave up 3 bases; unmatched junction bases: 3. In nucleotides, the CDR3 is TGTGCCAGCAGTTTAGGGACAGGGGGGAATGGAAACACCATATATTTT. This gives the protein CASSLGTGGNGNTIYF.

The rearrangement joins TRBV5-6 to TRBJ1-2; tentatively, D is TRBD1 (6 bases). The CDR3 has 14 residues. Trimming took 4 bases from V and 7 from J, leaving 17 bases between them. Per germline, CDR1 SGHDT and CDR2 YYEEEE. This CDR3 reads CASSLLRGAVGYTF. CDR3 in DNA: TGTGCCAGCAGCCTACTGCGGGGGGCGGTTGGCTACACCTTC.

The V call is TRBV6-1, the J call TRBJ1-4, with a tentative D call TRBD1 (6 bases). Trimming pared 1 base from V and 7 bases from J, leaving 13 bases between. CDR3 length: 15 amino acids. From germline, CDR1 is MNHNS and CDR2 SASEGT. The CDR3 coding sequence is TGTGCCAGCAGTGAAGACCAGCGAGGGGGTGAAAAACTGTTTTTT. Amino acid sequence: CASSEDQRGGEKLFF.

This CDR3 is CASSFPSTGGETQYF. In DNA form, the CDR3 reads TGCGCCAGCAGCTTCCCGTCCACCGGCGGAGAGACCCAGTACTTC. The genes are TRBV5-1 and TRBJ2-5; D remains ambiguous. The V end lost 2 bases, the J end lost 4 bases, and 15 bases lay between the germline ends. This CDR3 has 15 residues. Germline lookup yields CDR1 SGHRS and CDR2 YFSETQ.

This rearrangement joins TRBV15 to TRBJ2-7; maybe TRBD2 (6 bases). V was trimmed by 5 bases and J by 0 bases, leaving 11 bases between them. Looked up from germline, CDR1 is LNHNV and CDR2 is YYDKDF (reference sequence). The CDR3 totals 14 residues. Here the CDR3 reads CATSPGTPSYEQYF. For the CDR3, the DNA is TGTGCCACCAGCCCCGGGACTCCCTCCTACGAGCAGTACTTC.

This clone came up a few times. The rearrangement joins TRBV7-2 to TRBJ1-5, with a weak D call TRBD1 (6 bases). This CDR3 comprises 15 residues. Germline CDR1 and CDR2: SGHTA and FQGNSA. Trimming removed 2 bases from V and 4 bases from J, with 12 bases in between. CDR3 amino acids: CASSLRDKWNQPQHF. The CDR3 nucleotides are TGTGCCAGCAGCTTACGGGACAAATGGAATCAGCCCCAGCATTTT.